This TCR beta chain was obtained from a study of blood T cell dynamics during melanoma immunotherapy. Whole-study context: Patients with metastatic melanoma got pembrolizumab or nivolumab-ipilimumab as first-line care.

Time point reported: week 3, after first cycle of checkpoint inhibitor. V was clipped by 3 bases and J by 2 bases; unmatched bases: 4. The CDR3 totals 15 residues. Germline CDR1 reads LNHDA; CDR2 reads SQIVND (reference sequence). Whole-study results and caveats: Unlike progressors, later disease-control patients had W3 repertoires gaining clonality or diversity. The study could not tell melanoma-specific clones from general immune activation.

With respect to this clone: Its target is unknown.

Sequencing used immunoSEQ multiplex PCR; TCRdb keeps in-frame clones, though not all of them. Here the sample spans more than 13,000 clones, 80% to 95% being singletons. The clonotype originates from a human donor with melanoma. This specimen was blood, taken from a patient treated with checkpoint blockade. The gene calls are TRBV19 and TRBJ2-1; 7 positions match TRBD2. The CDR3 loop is CASSIGGRAYNEQFF. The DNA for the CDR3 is TGTGCCAGTAGTATTGGAGGGAGGGCCTACAATGAGCAGTTCTTC.